The T cell receptor (beta chain) described here comes from a study of shared clonotypes between healthy human individuals. Study-level points and caveats: Read depth was anticipated to influence clonotype sharing among donors.

This clone has a single count. Its target is not known. The ends lost 4 bases at V and 3 bases at J; junction bases unmatched: 4. This CDR3 comprises 14 residues. Germline CDR1 SGHRS, CDR2 YFSETQ. The authors ran the assay at deep level. Several immunoSEQ plates held equal portions of the genomic DNA taken from each subset. Sequencing used immunoSEQ multiplex PCR; TCRdb keeps in-frame clones, though not all of them. The sample has fewer than 1.8 million clones; approximately 98.5% are singletons. Specimen: naive CD4+ T cells sorted from blood. Sample subset: CD45RA+ positively selected. The clonotype comes from a man aged 25 to 40 in good health. The chain links TRBV5-1 to TRBJ2-7; TRBD2 matches 10 bases. CDR3 nucleotide sequence: TGCGCCAGCAGCGTGACTAGCGGGTACTACGAGCAGTACTTC. It yields the protein CASSVTSGYYEQYF.